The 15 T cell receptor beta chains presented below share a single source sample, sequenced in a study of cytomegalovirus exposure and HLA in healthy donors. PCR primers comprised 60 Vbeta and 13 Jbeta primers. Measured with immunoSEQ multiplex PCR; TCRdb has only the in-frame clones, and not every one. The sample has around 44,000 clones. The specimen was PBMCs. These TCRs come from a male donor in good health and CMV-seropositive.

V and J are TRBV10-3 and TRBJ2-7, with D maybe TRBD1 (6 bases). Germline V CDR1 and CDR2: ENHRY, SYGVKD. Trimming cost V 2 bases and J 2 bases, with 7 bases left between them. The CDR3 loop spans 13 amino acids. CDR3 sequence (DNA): TGTGCCATCAGTGAGACAGGGCCCTACGAGCAGTACTTC. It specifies CAISETGPYEQYF.

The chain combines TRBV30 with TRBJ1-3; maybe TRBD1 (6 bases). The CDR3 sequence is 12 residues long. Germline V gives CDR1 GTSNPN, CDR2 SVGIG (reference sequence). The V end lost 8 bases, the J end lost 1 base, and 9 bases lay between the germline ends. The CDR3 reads CAGRGSGNTIYF. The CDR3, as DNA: TGTGCCGGAAGGGGGTCTGGAAACACCATATATTTT. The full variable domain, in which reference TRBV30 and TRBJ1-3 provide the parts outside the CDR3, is SQTIHQWPATLVQPVGSPLSLECTVEGTSNPNLYWYRQAAGRGLQLLFYSVGIGQISSEVPQNLSASRPQDRQFILSSKKLLLSDSGFYLCAGRGSGNTIYFGEGSWLTVV.

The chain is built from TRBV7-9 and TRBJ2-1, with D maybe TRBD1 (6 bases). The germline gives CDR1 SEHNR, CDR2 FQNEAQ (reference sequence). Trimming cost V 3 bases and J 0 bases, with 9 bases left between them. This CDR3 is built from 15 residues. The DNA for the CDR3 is TGTGCCAGCAGCTTGGGGGCAAGCTCCTACAATGAGCAGTTCTTC. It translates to CASSLGASSYNEQFF.

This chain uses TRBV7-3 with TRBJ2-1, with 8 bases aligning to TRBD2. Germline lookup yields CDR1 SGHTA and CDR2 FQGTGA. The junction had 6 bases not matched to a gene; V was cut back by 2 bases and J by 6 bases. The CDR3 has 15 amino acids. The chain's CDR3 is CASSLQAGEFNEQFF. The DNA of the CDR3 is TGTGCCAGCAGCTTACAAGCGGGGGAGTTCAATGAGCAGTTCTTC.

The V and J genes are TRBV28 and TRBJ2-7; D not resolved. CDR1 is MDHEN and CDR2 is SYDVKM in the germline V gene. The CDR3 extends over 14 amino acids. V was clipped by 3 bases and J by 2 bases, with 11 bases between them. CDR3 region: CASSFDTVTYEQYF. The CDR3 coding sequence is TGTGCCAGCAGTTTCGACACGGTTACCTACGAGCAGTACTTC.

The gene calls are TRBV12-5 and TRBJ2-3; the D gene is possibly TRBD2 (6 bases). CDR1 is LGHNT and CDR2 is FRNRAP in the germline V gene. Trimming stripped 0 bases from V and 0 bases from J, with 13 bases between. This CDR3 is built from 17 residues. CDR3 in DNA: TGTGCTAGTGGTTTGGTAGTCGGGCGGGGCAGCACAGATACGCAGTATTTT. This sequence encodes CASGLVVGRGSTDTQYF.

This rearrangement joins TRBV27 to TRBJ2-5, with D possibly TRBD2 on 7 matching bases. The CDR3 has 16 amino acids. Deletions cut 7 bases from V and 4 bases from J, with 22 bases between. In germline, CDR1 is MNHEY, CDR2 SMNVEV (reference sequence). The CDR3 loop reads CASKKLGGGGRETQYF. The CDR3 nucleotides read TGTGCCAGCAAAAAGTTGGGGGGCGGGGGTAGAGAGACCCAGTACTTC.

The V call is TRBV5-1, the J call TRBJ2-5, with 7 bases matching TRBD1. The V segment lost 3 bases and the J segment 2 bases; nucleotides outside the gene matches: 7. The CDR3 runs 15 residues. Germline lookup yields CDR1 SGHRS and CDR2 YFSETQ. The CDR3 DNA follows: TGCGCCAGCAGCTCCCCGGGACAGCATCAAGAGACCCAGTACTTC. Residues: CASSSPGQHQETQYF. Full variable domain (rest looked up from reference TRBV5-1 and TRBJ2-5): KAGVTQTPRYLIKTRGQQVTLSCSPISGHRSVSWYQQTPGQGLQFLFEYFSETQRNKGNFPGRFSGRQFSNSRSEMNVSTLELGDSALYLCASSSPGQHQETQYFGPGTRLLVL.

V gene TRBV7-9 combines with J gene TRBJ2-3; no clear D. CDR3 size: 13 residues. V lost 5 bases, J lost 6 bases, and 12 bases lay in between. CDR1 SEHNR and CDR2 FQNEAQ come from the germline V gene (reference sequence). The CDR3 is CASSTGLRDTQYF. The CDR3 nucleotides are TGTGCCAGCAGCACGGGTTTGCGCGATACGCAGTATTTT.

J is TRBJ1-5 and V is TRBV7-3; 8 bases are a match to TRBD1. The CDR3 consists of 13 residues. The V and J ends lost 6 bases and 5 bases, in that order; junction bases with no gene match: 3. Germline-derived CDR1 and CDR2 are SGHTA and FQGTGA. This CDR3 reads CASSPTGDQPQHF. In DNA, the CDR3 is TGTGCCAGCAGTCCGACAGGGGATCAGCCCCAGCATTTT.

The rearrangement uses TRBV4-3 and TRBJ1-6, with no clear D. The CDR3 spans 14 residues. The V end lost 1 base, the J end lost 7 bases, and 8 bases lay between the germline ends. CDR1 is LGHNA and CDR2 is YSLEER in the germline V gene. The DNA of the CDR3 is TGCGCCAGCAGCCAAGTCCCACTAAATTCACCCCTCCACTTT. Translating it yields CASSQVPLNSPLHF.

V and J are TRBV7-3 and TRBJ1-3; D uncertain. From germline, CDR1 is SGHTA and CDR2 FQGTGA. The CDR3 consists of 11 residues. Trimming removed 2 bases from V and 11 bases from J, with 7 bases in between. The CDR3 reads CASSLLFSIYF. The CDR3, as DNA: TGTGCCAGCAGCTTATTATTTTCCATATATTTT. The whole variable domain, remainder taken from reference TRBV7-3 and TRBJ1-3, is GAGVSQTPSNKVTEKGKYVELRCDPISGHTALYWYRQSLGQGPEFLIYFQGTGAADDSGLPNDRFFAVRPEGSVSTLKIQRTERGDSAVYLCASSLLFSIYFGEGSWLTVV.

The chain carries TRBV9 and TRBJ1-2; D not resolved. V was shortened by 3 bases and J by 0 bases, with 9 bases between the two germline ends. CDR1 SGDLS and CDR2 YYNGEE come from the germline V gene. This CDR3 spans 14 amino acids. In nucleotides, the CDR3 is TGTGCCAGCAGCGCCCCCAACTCTAACTATGGCTACACCTTC. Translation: CASSAPNSNYGYTF.

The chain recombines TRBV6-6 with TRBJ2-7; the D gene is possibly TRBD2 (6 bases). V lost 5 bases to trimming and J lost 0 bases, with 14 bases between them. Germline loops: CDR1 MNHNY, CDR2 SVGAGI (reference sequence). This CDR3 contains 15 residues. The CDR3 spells CASSTLAITSYEQYF. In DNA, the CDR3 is TGTGCCAGCAGTACACTAGCAATTACCTCCTACGAGCAGTACTTC.

CDR3 sequence (DNA): TGTGCCAGCAGCTCTCAGGGTGGTGCGGACATTCAGTACTTC. It translates to CASSSQGGADIQYF. The chain recombines TRBV7-3 with TRBJ2-4, with D possibly TRBD1 on 5 matching bases. The CDR3 has 14 residues. Trimming took off 4 bases at V and 8 bases at J, with 15 bases between the two ends. Germline V lookup: CDR1 SGHTA, CDR2 FQGTGA.